Shown below are 20 T cell receptor beta chains from a single sample sequenced in a study of CD8 T cells in Susac syndrome. RNA in amounts of roughly 0.5 to 1 ug was reverse transcribed with random hexamers. TCRdb analysed the immunoSEQ multiplex PCR reads with MiXCR anew, one entry per CDR3 protein. The table lists about 210,000 distinct CDR3 sequences, approximately 95% of them singletons. Material: CD4+ T cells from PBMCs. These receptor sequences come from a human donor with multiple sclerosis.

The chain carries TRBV2 and TRBJ2-1, with 9 nucleotides matching TRBD2. CDR1 and CDR2 (germline): SNHLY, FYNNEI. V gave up 6 bases and J gave up 15 bases; unmatched junction bases: 12. CDR3 length equals 13 residues. DNA for the CDR3: TGTGCCAGCAGAAAGCGGGAGGCCGTGGAGTTGTTCTTC. Amino acids: CASRKREAVELFF. Using reference TRBV2 and TRBJ2-1 for the parts outside the CDR3, the full variable domain is EPEVTQTPSHQVTQMGQEVILRCVPISNHLYFYWYRQILGQKVEFLVSFYNNEISEKSEIFDDQFSVERPDGSNFTLKIRSTKLEDSAMYFCASRKREAVELFFGPGTRLTVL.

The V and J genes are TRBV14 and TRBJ2-2; the match to TRBD1 covers 9 bases. Germline assignment: CDR1 SGHDN and CDR2 FVKESK. This CDR3 contains 16 residues. Trimming cost V 2 bases and J 6 bases; bases outside gene matches: 7. The CDR3 DNA reads TGTGCCAGCAGCCAACCCGGGACAGGGAAGTCCGGGGAGCTGTTTTTT. Its translation: CASSQPGTGKSGELFF. Looking up the rest from reference TRBV14 and TRBJ2-2 gives the full variable domain: EAGVTQFPSHSVIEKGQTVTLRCDPISGHDNLYWYRRVMGKEIKFLLHFVKESKQDESGMPNNRFLAERTGGTYSTLKVQPAELEDSGVYFCASSQPGTGKSGELFFGEGSRLTVL.

The V gene is TRBV20-1, the J gene TRBJ2-1; 9 bases agree with TRBD2. J was trimmed by 10 bases and V by 6 bases; bases with no gene match: 16. The germline V gene has CDR1 DFQATT and CDR2 SNEGSKA (reference sequence). CDR3 size: 15 residues. The CDR3 spells CSASKTGTSPREQFF. The CDR3 bases are TGCAGTGCCAGTAAAACTGGGACTAGCCCTAGGGAGCAGTTCTTC.

J is TRBJ1-5 and V is TRBV28, with D maybe TRBD1 (6 bases). Germline V gene lookup returns CDR1 MDHEN and CDR2 SYDVKM. CDR3 length: 13 residues. V shed 2 bases and J shed 9 bases, with 11 bases lying between them. The CDR3 spells CASSLPRGRPQHF. In DNA, the CDR3 is TGTGCCAGCAGTTTACCCCGGGGGCGGCCCCAGCATTTT. The variable domain in full, completed from reference TRBV28 and TRBJ1-5, reads DVKVTQSSRYLVKRTGEKVFLECVQDMDHENMFWYRQDPGLGLRLIYFSYDVKMKEKGDIPEGYSVSREKKERFSLILESASTNQTSMYLCASSLPRGRPQHFGDGTRLSIL.

As for this clonotype: A much larger clonotype is one base distant, so this may be a read error. The V call is TRBV5-8, the J call TRBJ2-7; D gene unclear. The CDR3 is made up of 11 amino acids. Germline V gene data show CDR1 as SGHTS and CDR2 as YDEGEE. The V end lost 5 bases, the J end lost 0 bases, and 3 bases lay between the germline ends. The CDR3: CASRSSYEQYF. DNA of the CDR3: TGTGCCAGCAGATCCTCCTACGAGCAGTACTTC.

V is TRBV9 and J is TRBJ2-1, with TRBD1 matching over 9 bases. Germline loops: CDR1 SGDLS, CDR2 YYNGEE. The CDR3 is 18 residues long. Germline trimming cut 0 bases from V and 0 bases from J; bases unmatched to any gene: 7. CDR3 DNA sequence: TGTGCCAGCAGCGTAGTATGGACAGGGGATAGCTCCTACAATGAGCAGTTCTTC. Amino acid sequence: CASSVVWTGDSSYNEQFF.

V usage is TRBV29-1 and J usage is TRBJ1-2; 8 positions match TRBD1. V was pared by 4 bases and J by 4 bases, with 5 bases of the junction left unmatched. Germline-derived CDR1 and CDR2 are SQVTM and ANQGSEA. The CDR3 has 13 amino acids. The DNA of the CDR3 is TGCAGCGTTGCCGCAGGGGGCGGCTATGGCTACACCTTC. Amino acid sequence: CSVAAGGGYGYTF.

The chain is built from TRBV12-3 or TRBV12-4 and TRBJ2-1, with a possible D match to TRBD2 (6 bases). CDR3 length: 11 amino acids. With 1 base removed from V and 13 bases from J, the gap between germline ends came to 8 bases. CDR3 sequence reads: CASSLGREQFF. The CDR3 DNA sequence: TGTGCCAGCAGTTTAGGGAGGGAACAGTTCTTC.

This sequence joins TRBV30 and TRBJ2-5; possible D gene TRBD2, 5 bases. The CDR3 runs to 13 residues. The germline V gene has CDR1 GTSNPN and CDR2 SVGIG (reference sequence). Trimming stripped 1 base from V and 5 bases from J, with 11 bases between. CDR3 DNA sequence: TGTGCCTGGAGTGGTGGGAGCGCGGAGACCCAGTACTTC. As protein: CAWSGGSAETQYF. Filled out from reference TRBV30 and TRBJ2-5, the complete variable domain reads SQTIHQWPATLVQPVGSPLSLECTVEGTSNPNLYWYRQAAGRGLQLLFYSVGIGQISSEVPQNLSASRPQDRQFILSSKKLLLSDSGFYLCAWSGGSAETQYFGPGTRLLVL.

The sample holds one count of this clonotype. The chain combines TRBV5-1 with TRBJ2-7; D gene unclear. The CDR3 contains 15 residues. Trimming took 2 bases from V and 3 from J, leaving 15 bases between them. Germline CDR1 SGHRS, CDR2 YFSETQ. The CDR3 protein is CASSLGDAQIYEQYF. The CDR3 coding sequence is TGCGCCAGCAGCTTAGGCGACGCCCAAATCTACGAGCAGTACTTC.

The chain links TRBV7-2 to TRBJ2-3, with 7 bases matching TRBD2. The germline V gene has CDR1 SGHTA and CDR2 FQGNSA. The CDR3 has 16 residues. Trimming at V came to 2 bases and at J to 2 bases, leaving 7 bases not matched to a gene. This CDR3 is CASSLMGAGDTDTQYF. Here the CDR3 DNA reads TGTGCCAGCAGCTTAATGGGCGCGGGAGACACAGATACGCAGTATTTT.

The V gene is TRBV15, the J gene TRBJ2-4, with no clear D. Trimming removed 1 base from V and 7 bases from J, with 5 bases in between. This CDR3 contains 12 residues. In germline, CDR1 is LNHNV, CDR2 YYDKDF (reference sequence). CDR3 amino acids: CATSRATNIQYF. DNA for the CDR3: TGTGCCACCAGCAGAGCAACTAACATTCAGTACTTC.

The genes are TRBV12-3 or TRBV12-4 and TRBJ1-1; D unresolved. Trimming stripped 8 bases from V and 4 bases from J, with 17 bases between. There are 14 residues in the CDR3. This CDR3 reads CASGYRIKGTEAFF. The CDR3 nucleotides are TGTGCCAGCGGCTACCGGATTAAGGGCACTGAAGCTTTCTTT.

J is TRBJ2-1 and V is TRBV5-1; 9 positions match TRBD2. With V trimmed by 0 bases and J by 7 bases, 8 bases remained unmatched. Germline lookup yields CDR1 SGHRS and CDR2 YFSETQ. The CDR3 length is 16 residues. CDR3 nucleotide sequence: TGCGCCAGCAGCTTGGCGGGCGGGAGGGCCATAAATGAGCAGTTCTTC. Its translation is CASSLAGGRAINEQFF.

CDR3 in amino acids: CSTKWGNEQFF. The CDR3 coding sequence is TGCAGCACAAAATGGGGCAATGAGCAGTTCTTC. The V call is TRBV29-1, the J call TRBJ2-1; D not certain. The V gene's germline CDR1 is SQVTM and CDR2 ANQGSEA. V lost 8 bases and J lost 6, with 11 bases in between. The CDR3 has 11 residues.

CDR3 amino acids: CASSSPHEQFF. CDR3 nucleotides: TGTGCCAGCAGTAGCCCTCATGAGCAGTTCTTC. The chain employs TRBV6-1 and TRBJ2-1; no definite D call. Germline V gene sequence: CDR1 MNHNS, CDR2 SASEGT. V gave up 5 bases and J gave up 8 bases, with 7 bases separating them. This CDR3 is 11 amino acids long.

The chain employs TRBV12-3 or TRBV12-4 and TRBJ2-3; no clear D gene. There are 16 residues in the CDR3. Trimming pared 6 bases from V and 3 bases from J, leaving 19 bases between. The CDR3 protein is CASRSQQRRVTDTQYF. Here the CDR3 DNA reads TGTGCCAGCAGGTCCCAGCAGCGTCGGGTGACAGATACGCAGTATTTT.

The chain joins TRBV27 to TRBJ2-1; 10 nucleotides agree with TRBD1. The CDR3 runs to 13 residues. In germline, CDR1 is MNHEY, CDR2 SMNVEV (reference sequence). The junction had 7 bases not matched to a gene; V was cut back by 11 bases and J by 6 bases. The CDR3 loop reads CAARGTGVNEQFF. DNA for the CDR3: TGTGCCGCCCGCGGGACAGGGGTCAATGAGCAGTTCTTC.

The chain is built from TRBV2 and TRBJ2-7; D call uncertain. This CDR3 has 13 residues. V was pared by 6 bases and J by 3 bases, with 12 bases between. Germline V lookup: CDR1 SNHLY, CDR2 FYNNEI. The CDR3 protein is CASSAPFHYEQYF. In DNA, the CDR3 is TGTGCCAGCAGCGCTCCTTTCCACTACGAGCAGTACTTC.

This rearrangement joins TRBV5-6 to TRBJ2-3; tentatively, D is TRBD2 (6 bases). CDR1 is SGHDT and CDR2 is YYEEEE in the germline V gene. The length of the CDR3 is 14 residues. Between the trimmed V and J ends, which lost 4 bases and 8 bases, there was a span of 17 bases. The CDR3 sequence is CASSGPGVISTQYF. The CDR3 bases are TGTGCCAGCAGCGGGCCGGGAGTGATTAGTACGCAGTATTTT.